The 11 T cell receptor beta chains given below trace back to one sample, sequenced in a study of blood T cell repertoires in COVID-19. Using immunoSEQ multiplex PCR, the repertoire was profiled, and TCRdb retains in-frame clones only, with some absent. The data hold 250,000 to 300,000 clones, with 70% to 90% observed a single time. The sequenced sample consisted of peripheral blood. These receptors all stem from a woman in her 70s with acute or convalescent COVID-19.

V is TRBV7-2 and J is TRBJ1-2; D is uncertain. Germline assignment: CDR1 SGHTA and CDR2 FQGNSA. Deletions cut 7 bases from V and 1 base from J, with 13 bases between. The CDR3 extends over 14 amino acids. CDR3: CASTVSRINYGYTF. The CDR3 DNA follows: TGTGCCAGCACCGTAAGCAGGATTAACTATGGCTACACCTTC.

The rearrangement links TRBV3-1 (or the pseudogene TRBV3-2) to TRBJ2-3, with TRBD2 matching over 9 bases. Germline lookup yields CDR1 LGHDT and CDR2 YNNKEL (reference sequence). This CDR3 comprises 15 residues. V trimming: 1 base; J trimming: 4 bases; junction bases outside the gene matches: 3. CDR3 bases: TGTGCCAGCAGCCAAGGCGGGGGGGCCCCAGATACGCAGTATTTT. Translating gives CASSQGGGAPDTQYF.

V is TRBV19 and J is TRBJ1-1, with TRBD1 matching over 7 bases. In germline, CDR1 is LNHDA, CDR2 SQIVND (reference sequence). The CDR3 contains 14 residues. The V segment lost 7 bases and the J segment 5 bases; nucleotides outside the gene matches: 10. This CDR3 is CASTKTGARTEAFF. The CDR3 coding sequence is TGTGCCAGTACTAAAACAGGGGCGAGAACTGAAGCTTTCTTT.

The chain recombines TRBV30 with TRBJ1-6; D gene ambiguous. The ends were cut back, 1 base at V and 7 bases at J, with 17 bases in the middle. This CDR3 contains 16 residues. Looked up from germline, CDR1 is GTSNPN and CDR2 is SVGIG (reference sequence). The CDR3 DNA reads as TGTGCCTGGAGTGCCTCCTTGCAGGCCAACAATTCACCCCTCCACTTT. It encodes CAWSASLQANNSPLHF.

The rearrangement uses TRBV4-1 and TRBJ1-4, with D unresolved. Trimming removed 1 base at V and 10 bases at J, with 10 bases between. The CDR3 extends over 13 amino acids. CDR1 is MGHRA, CDR2 YSYEKL, per germline. The CDR3 region has the DNA TGCGCCAGCAGCCAAGGGCGGGGAGCAAAACTGTTTTTT. The encoded protein is CASSQGRGAKLFF.

Only one count was recorded for this clone. V usage is TRBV7-2 and J usage is TRBJ1-1; TRBD1 matches at 8 bases. The CDR3 runs to 13 residues. With V trimmed by 6 bases and J by 6 bases, 6 bases remained unmatched. From germline, CDR1 is SGHTA and CDR2 FQGNSA. DNA of the CDR3: TGTGCCAGCAGGGTTCCAGGGGGCCCTGAAGCTTTCTTT. It encodes CASRVPGGPEAFF.

V gene TRBV6-1 combines with J gene TRBJ2-7; D not certain. V lost 1 base, J lost 7 bases, and 17 bases lay in between. The CDR3 has 15 residues. Germline CDR1 reads MNHNS; CDR2 reads SASEGT. CDR3 sequence: CASSEVAPPYGEQYF. Here the CDR3 DNA reads TGTGCCAGCAGTGAAGTAGCCCCCCCCTACGGAGAGCAGTACTTC.

This sequence joins TRBV6-6 and TRBJ1-1; TRBD1 aligns across 7 bases. Germline V gives CDR1 MNHNY, CDR2 SVGAGI (reference sequence). With 6 bases clipped from V and 7 bases from J, the junction kept 8 bases outside the gene matches. This CDR3 is built from 13 residues. CDR3 loop: CASRVGQDLEAFF. CDR3 bases: TGTGCCAGCAGGGTCGGACAGGACCTTGAAGCTTTCTTT.

The J gene is TRBJ2-7, the V gene TRBV12-5; a weak D match, TRBD1 (6 bases). Per the germline V gene, CDR1 is LGHNT and CDR2 is FRNRAP. The CDR3 has 17 amino acids. V lost 0 bases and J 2 bases, leaving 17 bases between the germline ends. The CDR3: CASGLVLGSGQTYEQYF. CDR3 nucleotide sequence: TGTGCTAGTGGTTTGGTACTGGGGTCTGGACAGACCTACGAGCAGTACTTC.

The rearrangement joins TRBV2 to TRBJ2-5, with 7 positions matching TRBD1. V lost 6 bases, J lost 3 bases, and 7 bases stayed unmatched. Germline V gene data show CDR1 as SNHLY and CDR2 as FYNNEI. The CDR3 has 14 amino acids. CDR3 residues: CASSLDRTEETQYF. In nucleotides, the CDR3 is TGTGCCAGCAGCTTGGACAGGACCGAAGAGACCCAGTACTTC.

The chain carries TRBV11-3 and TRBJ1-1; no reliable D call. V lost 5 bases to trimming and J lost 1 base, with 5 bases between them. Germline V gene lookup returns CDR1 SGHNT and CDR2 YENEEA. This CDR3 region has 12 residues. For the CDR3, the DNA is TGTGCCAGCAGCCGACAGAACACTGAAGCTTTCTTT. Its translation: CASSRQNTEAFF.